Described below is a single T cell receptor (beta chain) sequence and its context. This entry is derived from a study of Ad26.COV2.S vaccination and SARS-CoV-2 variants. Across the study: Into the muscle, Ad26.COV2.S was dosed once or twice, 56 days apart.

Treatment described: around 19 received Ad26.COV2.S at low or high dose, single or two shots; 5 received placebo; per-sample allocation not given. Samples were taken on day 63 after the first vaccine or placebo injection. This adult donor, from Boston, was 18-55 years old. The table came from immunoSEQ multiplex PCR; TCRdb's copy has only in-frame clones and leaves some out. The sample consists of hundreds of thousands of clones, about 89% of them appearing once. This TCR was recovered from a person aged 18 to 65 who received the Ad26.COV2.S COVID-19 vaccine or a placebo. Sequencing used peripheral blood, obtained in a trial of Ad26.COV2.S vaccine versus placebo.

CDR3 in amino acids: CASSDGQGAAETQYF. In DNA form, the CDR3 reads TGTGCCAGCAGTGATGGGCAGGGGGCAGCTGAGACCCAGTACTTC. The rearrangement joins TRBV6-1 to TRBJ2-5; 8 bases match TRBD1. CDR3 length equals 15 residues. CDR1 MNHNS and CDR2 SASEGT come from the germline V gene. V trimming: 3 bases; J trimming: 5 bases; junction bases outside the gene matches: 8.